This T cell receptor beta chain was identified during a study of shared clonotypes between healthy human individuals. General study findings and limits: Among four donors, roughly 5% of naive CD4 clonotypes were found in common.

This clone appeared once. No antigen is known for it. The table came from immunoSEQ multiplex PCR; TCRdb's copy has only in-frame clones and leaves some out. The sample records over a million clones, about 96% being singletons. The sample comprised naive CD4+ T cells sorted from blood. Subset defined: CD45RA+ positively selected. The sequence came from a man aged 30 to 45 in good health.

The CDR3 region has the DNA TGTGCCAGCAGCGTACGCAGGGTCAATGAGCAGTTCTTC. Its protein is CASSVRRVNEQFF. V is TRBV11-2 and J is TRBJ2-1; perhaps TRBD1 as D (5 bases). V gave up 5 bases and J gave up 6 bases, with 11 bases separating them. The germline V gene encodes CDR1 SGHAT and CDR2 FQNNGV. CDR3 length: 13 residues.